Following are 18 T cell receptor beta chains from one sample sequenced in a study of cytomegalovirus exposure and HLA in healthy donors. This PCR relied on a set of 60 Vbeta primers and 13 Jbeta primers. Clones were sequenced by immunoSEQ multiplex PCR, and TCRdb holds only the in-frame ones, with some missing. The profile covers some 110,000 clones, with 78% appearing a single time and 1.5% to 2% taken by the ten largest. Specimen: PBMCs. These receptors originate from a woman aged 40 to 49 in good health and CMV-seronegative.

This chain uses TRBV30 with TRBJ2-1; 16 bases agree with TRBD2. With 0 bases clipped from V and 15 bases from J, the junction kept 5 bases outside the gene matches. Germline V gene data show CDR1 as GTSNPN and CDR2 as SVGIG (reference sequence). This CDR3 is 14 amino acids long. The CDR3 DNA reads TGTGCCTGGAGTGTCGGGACTAGCGGGAGGGCCGCGTTCTTC. Amino acid sequence: CAWSVGTSGRAAFF.

V is TRBV4-3 and J is TRBJ2-2, with 8 positions matching TRBD1. Trimming at V came to 4 bases and at J to 7 bases, leaving 17 bases not matched to a gene. CDR3 length: 18 amino acids. Germline CDR1 LGHNA, CDR2 YSLEER. The CDR3 DNA sequence: TGCGCCAGCAGCCGCCTCGGTCGGGGGCAGGGGGCAATCGGGGAGCTGTTTTTT. Translating it yields CASSRLGRGQGAIGELFF.

V is TRBV29-1 and J is TRBJ2-3; possibly TRBD1 for D (5 bases). This CDR3 has 14 residues. CDR1 is SQVTM, CDR2 ANQGSEA, per germline. The germline V and J ends were trimmed by 1 base and 2 bases, with 10 bases remaining between them. CDR3 nucleotide sequence: TGCAGCGTTGAAGCCCAGGGATCCACAGATACGCAGTATTTT. Its protein product is CSVEAQGSTDTQYF.

Only a few counts were recorded for this clone. This sequence joins TRBV28 and TRBJ2-7; D call uncertain. In germline, CDR1 is MDHEN, CDR2 SYDVKM. The V end lost 3 bases, the J end lost 4 bases, and 13 bases lay between the germline ends. CDR3 size: 14 residues. The CDR3 protein is CASSFNPSSYEQYF. CDR3 nucleotides: TGTGCCAGCAGTTTTAATCCCTCCTCTTACGAGCAGTACTTC.

V gene TRBV19 combines with J gene TRBJ2-1, with 7 bases lining up with TRBD1. Trimming took 5 bases from V and 3 from J; bases not matched to a gene: 7. The CDR3 is 15 residues long. Germline values: CDR1 LNHDA, CDR2 SQIVND (reference sequence). Written as DNA, the CDR3 is TGTGCCAGTAGTTTAACAGGGGCTATCTACAATGAGCAGTTCTTC. Amino acids: CASSLTGAIYNEQFF.

The rearrangement uses TRBV5-6 and TRBJ2-7, with 8 bases that match TRBD1. The CDR3 sequence is 13 residues long. Germline V gene data show CDR1 as SGHDT and CDR2 as YYEEEE. V lost 3 bases and J lost 6; bases outside the gene matches: 5. The CDR3 region has the DNA TGTGCCAGCAGCTGGGGACAGGCGACCGAGCAGTACTTC. This translates into CASSWGQATEQYF.

This clone was seen only a few times. The V gene is TRBV11-2, the J gene TRBJ2-3, with 9 bases aligning to TRBD1. Germline values: CDR1 SGHAT, CDR2 FQNNGV. Unmatched junction bases numbered 6, after V lost 2 bases and J lost 0 bases. This CDR3 is built from 17 residues. Here the CDR3 reads CASSLHRGTGSTDTQYF. The CDR3 DNA sequence: TGTGCCAGCAGCTTACATAGGGGGACAGGGAGCACAGATACGCAGTATTTT.

This chain links TRBV11-1 with TRBJ1-3; 7 bases align to TRBD1. Germline values: CDR1 SGHAT, CDR2 FQDESV (reference sequence). The trim removed 6 bases at V and 2 bases at J, leaving 7 bases unmatched. The length of the CDR3 is 15 residues. CDR3 protein: CASRSTGEPGNTIYF. The CDR3 DNA reads as TGTGCCAGCAGAAGTACAGGGGAACCTGGAAACACCATATATTTT.

The rearrangement links TRBV11-3 to TRBJ2-1; 9 bases map to TRBD2. Germline CDR1 and CDR2: SGHNT and YENEEA. The ends lost 2 bases at V and 8 bases at J; junction bases unmatched: 7. There are 15 residues in the CDR3. CDR3 bases: TGTGCCAGCAGCTTACTAGCGGGATTGGGACATGAGCAGTTCTTC. This translates into CASSLLAGLGHEQFF.

Notes on this clone: The same CDR3 also results from other DNA sequences found in this sample. The rearrangement uses TRBV7-2 and TRBJ2-1, with 7 bases that match TRBD2. J gave up 0 bases and V 5 bases, and 13 bases lay outside the gene matches. The CDR3 is made up of 18 amino acids. From germline, CDR1 is SGHTA and CDR2 FQGNSA. The chain's CDR3 is CASSNTVTSDYSYNEQFF. In DNA form, the CDR3 reads TGTGCCAGCAGCAACACTGTCACTAGCGATTACTCCTACAATGAGCAGTTCTTC.

The chain joins TRBV11-2 to TRBJ1-1, with TRBD1 identical over 9 bases. Germline assignment: CDR1 SGHAT and CDR2 FQNNGV. Losses at the gene ends were 6 bases for V and 6 bases for J; bases not matched to a gene: 14. The CDR3 has 16 residues. CDR3 residues: CASRPLTGGEVAEAFF. CDR3 nucleotides: TGTGCCAGCAGACCACTAACAGGGGGCGAGGTGGCTGAAGCTTTCTTT. The variable domain in full, completed from reference TRBV11-2 and TRBJ1-1, reads EAGVAQSPRYKIIEKRQSVAFWCNPISGHATLYWYQQILGQGPKLLIQFQNNGVVDDSQLPKDRFSAERLKGVDSTLKIQPAKLEDSAVYLCASRPLTGGEVAEAFFGQGTRLTVV.

The rearrangement joins TRBV30 to TRBJ1-1; 7 bases align to TRBD1. Germline values: CDR1 GTSNPN, CDR2 SVGIG (reference sequence). CDR3 length: 15 residues. V lost 3 bases to trimming and J lost 0 bases; unmatched junction nucleotides: 7. The CDR3 reads CAWRPIGQVNTEAFF. The DNA of the CDR3 is TGTGCCTGGAGACCAATCGGACAGGTGAACACTGAAGCTTTCTTT.

The chain joins TRBV28 to TRBJ2-2; a weak D match, TRBD1 (5 bases). The V gene lost 1 base and the J gene lost 3 bases, with 12 bases spanning the gap. This CDR3 region has 16 residues. Germline assignment: CDR1 MDHEN and CDR2 SYDVKM. CDR3 DNA: TGTGCCAGCAGTTTATCAAGGGGATGGGACACCGGGGAGCTGTTTTTT. Amino acids: CASSLSRGWDTGELFF.

The gene calls are TRBV6-5 and TRBJ2-7; a possible D gene is TRBD2 (6 bases). Germline lookup yields CDR1 MNHEY and CDR2 SVGAGI. Between the trimmed V and J ends, which lost 7 bases and 4 bases, there was a span of 14 bases. The CDR3 runs 13 residues. The CDR3 is CASTLGEEYEQYF. The CDR3 DNA sequence: TGTGCCAGCACCCTCGGGGAGGAATACGAGCAGTACTTC.

The chain joins TRBV15 to TRBJ2-6; TRBD2 is a possible D gene (5 bases). CDR1 is LNHNV and CDR2 is YYDKDF in the germline V gene (reference sequence). This CDR3 spans 19 amino acids. Trimming cost V 0 bases and J 0 bases, with 15 bases left between them. DNA of the CDR3: TGTGCCACCAGCAGAGATAGGAGGATAGGGCTCTCTGGGGCCAACGTCCTGACTTTC. The encoded protein is CATSRDRRIGLSGANVLTF.

In regard to this clone: Compared with germline, one end of the junction differs, possibly owing to a read error. The chain recombines TRBV7-9 with TRBJ2-1, with TRBD2 identical over 9 bases. The CDR3 extends over 19 amino acids. The germline gives CDR1 SEHNR, CDR2 FQNEAQ (reference sequence). The CDR3 protein is CSSSLSMVLAGETYNEQFF. DNA of the CDR3: TGTTCCAGCAGCTTATCGATGGTGTTAGCGGGAGAGACCTACAATGAGCAGTTCTTC.

V gene TRBV6-5 combines with J gene TRBJ1-5, with 9 bases lining up with TRBD1. The CDR3 has 15 amino acids. Per germline, CDR1 MNHEY and CDR2 SVGAGI. J was trimmed by 4 bases and V by 6 bases; bases with no gene match: 7. CDR3 residues: CASRPGGTGNQPQHF. The CDR3 DNA reads as TGTGCCAGCAGACCCGGGGGGACAGGGAATCAGCCCCAGCATTTT.

The chain uses TRBV6-5 and TRBJ2-7, with a possible D match to TRBD2 (5 bases). The CDR3 loop spans 14 amino acids. Deletions cut 5 bases from V and 4 bases from J, with 15 bases between. From germline, CDR1 is MNHEY and CDR2 SVGAGI. CDR3 in DNA: TGTGCCAGCAGTCCCGACTACACCCTGTACGAGCAGTACTTC. It specifies CASSPDYTLYEQYF.